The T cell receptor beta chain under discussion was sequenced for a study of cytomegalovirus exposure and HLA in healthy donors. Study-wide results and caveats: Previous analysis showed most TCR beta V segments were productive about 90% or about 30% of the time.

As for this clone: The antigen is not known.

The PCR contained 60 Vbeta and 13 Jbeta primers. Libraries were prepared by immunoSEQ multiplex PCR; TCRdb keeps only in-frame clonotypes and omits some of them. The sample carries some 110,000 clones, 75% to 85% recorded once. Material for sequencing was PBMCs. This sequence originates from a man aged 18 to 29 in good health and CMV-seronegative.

The CDR3 DNA sequence: TGTGCCAGCAGCTTTTTTTCGAGGAATGAGCAGTTCTTC. Encoded protein: CASSFFSRNEQFF. The chain has TRBV5-6 and TRBJ2-1; D uncertain. The germline V and J ends were trimmed by 2 bases and 7 bases, with 10 bases remaining between them. This CDR3 is 13 amino acids long. The germline V gene has CDR1 SGHDT and CDR2 YYEEEE.